The 29 T cell receptor beta chains below were found in one sample sequenced in a study of cytomegalovirus exposure and HLA in healthy donors. PCR employed 60 Vbeta and 13 Jbeta primers. Sequenced by immunoSEQ multiplex PCR; TCRdb stores in-frame clones only, minus some. The table has approximately 150,000 clones, 80% to 85% seen once. The material sequenced was PBMCs. The origin of the receptors is a woman in her twenties or thirties in good health and CMV-seronegative.

V usage is TRBV7-8 and J usage is TRBJ2-1, with 9 bases lining up with TRBD2. The junction had 7 bases not matched to a gene; V was cut back by 3 bases and J by 4 bases. Germline CDR1 and CDR2: SGHVS and FQNEAQ. The CDR3 contains 16 residues. Here the CDR3 reads CASSFTGTSLYNEQFF. CDR3 coding DNA: TGTGCCAGCAGCTTCACCGGGACTAGCCTTTACAATGAGCAGTTCTTC.

This clone was observed once. The CDR3 nucleotides are TGTGCCAGCAGCGACAAGACAGGGGTTGACTATGGCTACACCTTC. The encoded protein is CASSDKTGVDYGYTF. V and J are TRBV11-2 and TRBJ1-2; 8 bases fit TRBD1. Germline loops: CDR1 SGHAT, CDR2 FQNNGV. V was pared by 5 bases and J by 3 bases, with 8 bases of the junction left unmatched. The CDR3 totals 15 residues.

This rearrangement joins TRBV5-1 to TRBJ2-5; D is possibly TRBD2 (5 bases). This CDR3 has 15 amino acids. V was trimmed by 0 bases and J by 1 base, leaving 10 bases between them. Germline assignment: CDR1 SGHRS and CDR2 YFSETQ. The CDR3: CASSLGGWTQETQYF. The CDR3 DNA reads as TGCGCCAGCAGCTTGGGAGGGTGGACCCAAGAGACCCAGTACTTC.

This clone came up once. The genes are TRBV11-2 and TRBJ1-1, with TRBD1 as a possible D gene (5 bases). Trimming took off 1 base at V and 0 bases at J, with 9 bases between the two ends. Per the germline V gene, CDR1 is SGHAT and CDR2 is FQNNGV. This CDR3 region has 15 residues. CDR3 nucleotide sequence: TGTGCCAGCAGCTTAGGAGGCAGGGTGAACACTGAAGCTTTCTTT. It specifies CASSLGGRVNTEAFF.

The rearrangement joins TRBV27 to TRBJ1-1; 9 bases align to TRBD1. V trimming: 3 bases; J trimming: 7 bases; junction bases outside the gene matches: 3. CDR1 is MNHEY and CDR2 is SMNVEV in the germline V gene (reference sequence). The CDR3 runs 13 residues. In nucleotides, the CDR3 is TGTGCCAGCAGTTTTAGGGACAGGGATGAAGCTTTCTTT. Translation: CASSFRDRDEAFF.

Remarks on this clone: An end of the junction differs from the germline gene, which may be a read error. The chain carries TRBV7-9 and TRBJ1-3, with 7 positions matching TRBD1. Germline CDR1 is SEHNR and CDR2 is FQNEAQ (reference sequence). The CDR3 length is 16 residues. The CDR3 protein is CSSSMGQSLSGNTIYF. As DNA, the CDR3 is TGTTCCAGCAGCATGGGACAGTCCCTCTCTGGAAACACCATATATTTT.

The chain recombines TRBV19 with TRBJ1-2; 8 positions match TRBD1. The CDR3 spans 15 residues. Germline loops: CDR1 LNHDA, CDR2 SQIVND (reference sequence). The V segment lost 5 bases and the J segment 6 bases; nucleotides outside the gene matches: 11. CDR3 amino acids: CASSPTRTGLHGYTF. For the CDR3, the DNA is TGTGCCAGTAGTCCTACCCGGACAGGGCTCCATGGCTACACCTTC.

In this sample, this clone turned up once. The gene calls are TRBV19 and TRBJ2-3; 9 positions agree with TRBD1. Germline values: CDR1 LNHDA, CDR2 SQIVND (reference sequence). Unmatched junction bases numbered 2, after V lost 1 base and J lost 6 bases. The length of the CDR3 is 14 residues. CDR3 sequence reads: CASSIGGQGDTQYF. For the CDR3, the DNA is TGTGCCAGTAGTATAGGCGGACAGGGGGATACGCAGTATTTT.

V is TRBV6-5 and J is TRBJ2-1; D is unclear. Germline CDR1 is MNHEY and CDR2 is SVGAGI. V lost 7 bases and J lost 7, with 14 bases in between. CDR3 length: 13 residues. This CDR3 is CASKTGGWNEQFF. The CDR3 region has the DNA TGTGCCAGCAAGACTGGCGGATGGAATGAGCAGTTCTTC.

This clone was counted once. The rearrangement uses TRBV2 and TRBJ1-2, with 7 bases lining up with TRBD1. Trimming at V came to 6 bases and at J to 7 bases, leaving 14 bases not matched to a gene. Germline V gene lookup returns CDR1 SNHLY and CDR2 FYNNEI. This CDR3 spans 15 amino acids. The CDR3 nucleotides are TGTGCCAGCAGCTCCGGACAGGCAGCAACTGGTGGCTACACCTTC. Protein product: CASSSGQAATGGYTF.

The gene calls are TRBV11-2 and TRBJ2-7; no clear D. The ends were cut back, 0 bases at V and 5 bases at J, with 5 bases in the middle. In germline, CDR1 is SGHAT, CDR2 FQNNGV. The CDR3 extends over 12 amino acids. The CDR3 DNA reads TGTGCCAGCAGCTTAGATCTCCACGAGCAGTACTTC. It codes for CASSLDLHEQYF.

This rearrangement joins TRBV5-6 to TRBJ1-1; 7 bases match TRBD1. Germline-derived CDR1 and CDR2 are SGHDT and YYEEEE. The junction had 15 bases not matched to a gene; V was cut back by 2 bases and J by 8 bases. The CDR3 length is 16 residues. The CDR3 sequence: CASSLLTGAISGEAFF. The CDR3 nucleotides read TGTGCCAGCAGCTTACTCACAGGGGCCATCTCCGGGGAAGCTTTCTTT.

The V and J genes are TRBV5-1 and TRBJ2-1; 9 bases are shared with TRBD2. Per the germline V gene, CDR1 is SGHRS and CDR2 is YFSETQ. V dropped 4 bases and J dropped 5; count of bases not matched to a gene: 16. The CDR3 consists of 18 residues. CDR3 region: CASSPGIAGAGGDNEQFF. The CDR3 DNA reads TGCGCCAGCAGCCCGGGAATAGCGGGAGCGGGAGGCGACAATGAGCAGTTCTTC.

This clone appeared a few times. The V and J genes are TRBV2 and TRBJ2-2; D possibly corresponds to TRBD1 (6 bases). The V end was cut by 4 bases, the J end by 9 bases, with 9 bases between. This CDR3 spans 12 amino acids. CDR1 and CDR2 from the germline V gene are SNHLY and FYNNEI. The CDR3, as DNA: TGTGCCAGCAGTGTAGGGGGAAGGGAGCTGTTTTTT. Its translation is CASSVGGRELFF.

The CDR3 region has the DNA TGTGCCAGCAGTATGGGGGGGCCCTACGAGCAGTACTTC. Amino acid sequence: CASSMGGPYEQYF. J is TRBJ2-7 and V is TRBV27, with D possibly matching TRBD2 (7 bases). The V gene's germline CDR1 is MNHEY and CDR2 SMNVEV (reference sequence). V lost 5 bases to trimming and J lost 2 bases, with 10 bases between them. This CDR3 has 13 residues.

The chain couples TRBV2 to TRBJ2-1; D remains unclear. Trimming took off 8 bases at V and 0 bases at J, with 11 bases between the two ends. Germline V gene data show CDR1 as SNHLY and CDR2 as FYNNEI. The CDR3 has 14 amino acids. The CDR3: CASAEESSYNEQFF. Written as DNA, the CDR3 is TGTGCCAGCGCCGAGGAGAGCTCCTACAATGAGCAGTTCTTC.

This clone was seen more than once but under ten times. V and J are TRBV4-3 and TRBJ2-3; TRBD1 is a possible D gene (6 bases). Deletions cut 10 bases from V and 0 bases from J, with 14 bases between. The CDR3 spans 14 residues. Per the germline V gene, CDR1 is LGHNA and CDR2 is YSLEER. In DNA form, the CDR3 reads TGCGCCACCTCCAGGGACACTAGCACAGATACGCAGTATTTT. Its protein is CATSRDTSTDTQYF.

The CDR3 spells CASSQGAGPNTEAFF. The CDR3 region has the DNA TGCGCCAGCAGCCAAGGAGCAGGTCCGAACACTGAAGCTTTCTTT. The chain recombines TRBV4-1 with TRBJ1-1; D call uncertain. This CDR3 is built from 15 residues. In germline, CDR1 is MGHRA, CDR2 YSYEKL. V lost 1 base and J 1 base, leaving 10 bases between the germline ends.

The V gene is TRBV6-5, the J gene TRBJ2-3; D is undetermined. This CDR3 contains 13 residues. V was pared by 4 bases and J by 1 base, with 6 bases between. The V gene's germline CDR1 is MNHEY and CDR2 SVGAGI. DNA of the CDR3: TGTGCCAGCAGTTTGCAGGGCACAGATACGCAGTATTTT. Amino acid sequence: CASSLQGTDTQYF.

The chain joins TRBV19 to TRBJ2-5; 13 bases fit TRBD2. The trim removed 5 bases at V and 5 bases at J, leaving 2 bases unmatched. Germline CDR1 LNHDA, CDR2 SQIVND (reference sequence). The CDR3 covers 14 residues. The CDR3: CASSLTSGRETQYF. The CDR3 DNA reads as TGTGCCAGTAGTTTGACTAGCGGGAGGGAGACCCAGTACTTC.

The genes are TRBV5-1 and TRBJ2-2; 8 positions match TRBD1. This CDR3 is built from 15 residues. J lost 5 bases, V lost 7 bases, and 10 bases had no gene match. Per the germline V gene, CDR1 is SGHRS and CDR2 is YFSETQ. This CDR3 reads CASLAGTGTTGELFF. CDR3 sequence (DNA): TGCGCCAGCCTGGCCGGGACAGGTACTACCGGGGAGCTGTTTTTT.

This chain uses TRBV12-5 with TRBJ2-7; the D is unclear. The length of the CDR3 is 11 residues. The germline V and J ends were trimmed by 6 bases and 6 bases, with 9 bases remaining between them. Germline V gene sequence: CDR1 LGHNT, CDR2 FRNRAP. CDR3 nucleotides: TGTGCTAGTGGGGGCCTCGCCGAGCAGTACTTC. This gives the protein CASGGLAEQYF.

A remark on this clone: One junction end does not reproduce the germline sequence, and a read error may be involved. The gene calls are TRBV10-3 and TRBJ2-5, with a tentative D call TRBD1 (5 bases). From germline, CDR1 is ENHRY and CDR2 SYGVKD. This CDR3 region has 14 residues. The CDR3 loop is CATSEDTLQETQYF. The CDR3 coding sequence is TGTGCCACCAGTGAGGACACCCTTCAGGAGACCCAGTACTTC.

This clone was observed a few times. The V and J genes are TRBV6-6 and TRBJ2-1; D is uncertain. Looked up from germline, CDR1 is MNHNY and CDR2 is SVGAGI (reference sequence). This CDR3 is 13 amino acids long. Trimming removed 6 bases at V and 2 bases at J, with 8 bases between. In DNA, the CDR3 is TGTGCCAGCAGCCCAGGTACCTACAATGAGCAGTTCTTC. As protein: CASSPGTYNEQFF.

V gene TRBV2 combines with J gene TRBJ2-1; D perhaps matches TRBD2 (6 bases). The CDR3 has 11 residues. Trimming stripped 10 bases from V and 15 bases from J, with 19 bases between. Germline V gene sequence: CDR1 SNHLY, CDR2 FYNNEI. Here the CDR3 DNA reads TGTGCCACCCGCGGGGAGATAGGGGTGTTCTTC. Encoded protein: CATRGEIGVFF.

This clone was seen a single time. This chain uses TRBV21-1 with TRBJ1-3; the table's D call of TRBD1 was not tested on the DNA. TRBV21-1 is given as a pseudogene. The CDR3 spans 16 residues. Here the CDR3 DNA reads TGTGCCAGCAGCAAAGCTGACAGACCCCCTGGAAACACCATATATTTT. Protein: CASSKADRPPGNTIYF.

The chain uses TRBV7-3 and TRBJ1-6, with 7 bases identical to TRBD1. This CDR3 contains 14 residues. Per germline, CDR1 SGHTA and CDR2 FQGTGA. After removal of 4 bases from V and 9 bases from J, the junction contained 6 bases not matched to a gene. The CDR3 protein is CASSYGTEVSPLHF. The CDR3 DNA reads as TGTGCCAGCAGCTACGGGACAGAAGTTTCACCCCTCCACTTT.

The chain is built from TRBV7-9 and TRBJ2-1, with 10 bases fitting TRBD1. V lost 5 bases and J lost 7; bases outside the gene matches: 17. The CDR3 length is 18 residues. Germline-derived CDR1 and CDR2 are SEHNR and FQNEAQ (reference sequence). The CDR3 is CASSSIRDTRQGANEQFF. The CDR3 region has the DNA TGTGCCAGCAGCAGCATCCGGGACACACGACAGGGGGCTAATGAGCAGTTCTTC.

The chain couples TRBV6-5 to TRBJ1-3; 7 bases are a match to TRBD1. Trimming cost V 0 bases and J 8 bases; bases outside gene matches: 7. This CDR3 contains 15 residues. Germline CDR1 MNHEY, CDR2 SVGAGI. CDR3 DNA sequence: TGTGCCAGCAGTTACTCAGGACAGGTCGGGGACACCATATATTTT. It encodes CASSYSGQVGDTIYF.